The source of this T cell receptor (beta chain) is a study of cytomegalovirus exposure and HLA in healthy donors. About the research overall: For the approximately 400 genotyped donors, 75% to 90% fell within the Caucasian-associated ancestry cluster.

The CDR3 extends over 14 amino acids. Trimming took 5 bases from V and 6 from J, leaving 17 bases between them. Germline V gene sequence: CDR1 SGHAT, CDR2 FQNNGV. Study conclusions and caveats: CMV antigen specificity was confirmed in vitro for a few CMV-associated chains. Many donors shared some public TCRs, even though most TCR sequences were rare. In a later analysis, V- and J-gene trimming of beta chains associated with a DCLRE1C missense variant, replicated independently.

It was with 60 Vbeta and 13 Jbeta primers that the PCR ran. Assay: immunoSEQ multiplex PCR; the TCRdb copy retains only in-frame clones and omits some. This table has roughly 80,000 clones, around three quarters appearing once. On this clone: The antigen remains undetermined.

V usage is TRBV11-2 and J usage is TRBJ2-7; D might be TRBD2 (5 bases). The sequence was obtained from a woman aged 40 to 50 in good health and CMV-seronegative. Material: PBMCs. The DNA of the CDR3 is TGTGCCAGCAGCCGTACAACAGAGGGCCTCGAGCAGTACTTC. The encoded protein is CASSRTTEGLEQYF.